The 12 T cell receptor beta chains in this list originate from one sample, sequenced in a study of blood T cell repertoires in COVID-19. Generated by immunoSEQ multiplex PCR, the TCRdb table keeps only in-frame clones and is missing some. The data contain approximately 210,000 clones, approximately 90% of them singletons. Sequenced sample: peripheral blood. The source of these receptors is a woman aged 40 to 55 who had recovered from COVID-19.

V is TRBV19 and J is TRBJ2-1; 11 nucleotides match TRBD2. Germline values: CDR1 LNHDA, CDR2 SQIVND (reference sequence). V shed 2 bases, J shed 7 bases, and the junction held 7 bases outside the gene matches. The CDR3 is 16 amino acids. The CDR3 region is CASSITTSGTRNEQFF. DNA of the CDR3: TGTGCCAGTAGTATAACGACTAGCGGGACAAGGAATGAGCAGTTCTTC. The full variable domain, rest sourced from reference TRBV19 and TRBJ2-1, is DGGITQSPKYLFRKEGQNVTLSCEQNLNHDAMYWYRQDPGQGLRLIYYSQIVNDFQKGDIAEGYSVSREKKESFPLTVTSAQKNPTAFYLCASSITTSGTRNEQFFGPGTRLTVL.

The chain joins TRBV10-3 to TRBJ2-7; 11 nucleotides agree with TRBD2. After removal of 2 bases from V and 6 bases from J, the junction contained 15 bases not matched to a gene. The CDR3 loop spans 18 amino acids. In germline, CDR1 is ENHRY, CDR2 SYGVKD. CDR3 DNA sequence: TGTGCCATCAGTGAGATGGCTAGCGGGAGGCCCCCGGCGTCCGAGCAGTACTTC. This sequence encodes CAISEMASGRPPASEQYF.

The V and J genes are TRBV18 and TRBJ2-7; 8 positions agree with TRBD2. The CDR3 is 16 amino acids. V was pared by 0 bases and J by 6 bases, with 10 bases of the junction left unmatched. In germline, CDR1 is KGHSH, CDR2 LQKENI. CDR3 DNA: TGTGCCAGCTCACCACCGAGTGGAGCGGGAGACGGCGAGCAGTACTTC. Protein: CASSPPSGAGDGEQYF.

The chain is built from TRBV19 and TRBJ1-4; D is unclear. V shed 8 bases and J shed 7 bases, with 11 bases lying between them. The CDR3 is 12 amino acids. Germline CDR1 and CDR2: LNHDA and SQIVND (reference sequence). CDR3 DNA sequence: TGTGCCAGTGAGTCCTACAGTGAAAAACTGTTTTTT. This translates into CASESYSEKLFF.

This clone occurred a few times. The chain uses TRBV19 and TRBJ2-7; 14 bases map to TRBD2. The J segment lost 4 bases and the V segment lost 4 bases, leaving 6 bases of the junction unmatched. CDR3 size: 16 residues. CDR1 LNHDA and CDR2 SQIVND come from the germline V gene (reference sequence). CDR3 in amino acids: CASSTVTSGRDYEQYF. The CDR3 bases are TGTGCCAGTAGTACCGTGACTAGCGGGAGGGATTACGAGCAGTACTTC.

V and J are TRBV7-2 and TRBJ2-2; TRBD2 matches 11 bases. CDR1 and CDR2 from the germline V gene are SGHTA and FQGNSA. The V segment lost 1 base and the J segment 7 bases; nucleotides outside the gene matches: 8. The CDR3 contains 17 residues. CDR3 DNA: TGTGCCAGCAGCTTAGATGGTAGCGGGAGGGCCGGCGGGGAGCTGTTTTTT. Translation gives CASSLDGSGRAGGELFF.

This clone was recorded only once. The gene calls are TRBV4-2 and TRBJ2-1; TRBD2 matches 7 bases. Germline V CDR1 and CDR2: LGHNA, YNFKEQ. With 4 bases clipped from V and 5 bases from J, the junction kept 11 bases outside the gene matches. The length of the CDR3 is 16 residues. The CDR3 nucleotides are TGTGCCAGCAGCCCGCCGTGGCGGGAGTTCGACAATGAGCAGTTCTTC. It codes for CASSPPWREFDNEQFF.

CDR3 loop: CASSSSSWLENTGELFF. The CDR3 nucleotides read TGTGCCAGCAGCTCGTCCTCGTGGCTAGAGAACACCGGGGAGCTGTTTTTT. This sequence joins TRBV9 and TRBJ2-2, with D unresolved. The CDR3 loop spans 17 amino acids. The V end was cut by 4 bases, the J end by 1 base, with 17 bases between. Germline CDR1 SGDLS, CDR2 YYNGEE.

The chain is built from TRBV12-3 or TRBV12-4 and TRBJ1-1; no reliable D call. V dropped 6 bases and J dropped 4 bases, with 12 bases sitting between them. This CDR3 contains 13 residues. CDR3 DNA: TGTGCCAGCAGCCGACATGGAGGCACTGAAGCTTTCTTT. This encodes CASSRHGGTEAFF.

V and J are TRBV11-1 and TRBJ1-1; D gene uncertain. V gave up 5 bases and J gave up 6 bases, with 19 bases separating them. The CDR3 runs to 15 residues. Per the germline V gene, CDR1 is SGHAT and CDR2 is FQDESV (reference sequence). The DNA of the CDR3 is TGTGCCAGCAGCCGAAACAGCTTTAGGAAGGCTGAAGCTTTCTTT. Its protein is CASSRNSFRKAEAFF.

The chain combines TRBV15 with TRBJ1-2; 9 nucleotides line up with TRBD1. Trimming at V came to 5 bases and at J to 0 bases, leaving 10 bases not matched to a gene. This CDR3 contains 17 residues. Germline CDR1 reads LNHNV; CDR2 reads YYDKDF (reference sequence). The CDR3 reads CATSAATGGLANYGYTF. DNA for the CDR3: TGTGCCACCAGCGCGGCGACAGGGGGTCTAGCTAACTATGGCTACACCTTC.

V gene TRBV3-1 (or the pseudogene TRBV3-2) combines with J gene TRBJ1-2, with D maybe TRBD1 (6 bases). This CDR3 is 14 amino acids long. Trimming shortened V by 0 bases and J by 5 bases, and 10 bases separated the two germline ends. Germline V gene lookup returns CDR1 LGHDT and CDR2 YNNKEL (reference sequence). CDR3 residues: CASSQEQGFYGYTF. Written as DNA, the CDR3 is TGTGCCAGCAGCCAAGAACAGGGATTTTATGGCTACACCTTC.